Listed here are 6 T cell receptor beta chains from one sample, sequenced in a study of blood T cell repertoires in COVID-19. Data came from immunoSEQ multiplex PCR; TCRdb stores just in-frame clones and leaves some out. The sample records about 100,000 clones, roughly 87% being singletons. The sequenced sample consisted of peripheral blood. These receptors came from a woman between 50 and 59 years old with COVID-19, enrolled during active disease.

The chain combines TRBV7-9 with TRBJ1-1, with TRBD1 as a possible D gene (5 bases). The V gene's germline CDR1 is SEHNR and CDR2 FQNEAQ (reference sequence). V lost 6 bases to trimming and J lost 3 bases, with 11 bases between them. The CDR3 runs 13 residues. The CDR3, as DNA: TGTGCCAGCAGGTTACAGGTATACACTGAAGCTTTCTTT. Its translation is CASRLQVYTEAFF.

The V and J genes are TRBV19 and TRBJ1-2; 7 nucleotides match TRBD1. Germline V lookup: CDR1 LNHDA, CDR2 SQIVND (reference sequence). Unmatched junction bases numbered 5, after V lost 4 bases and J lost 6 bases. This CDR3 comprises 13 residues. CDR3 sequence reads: CASSTMTGNGYTF. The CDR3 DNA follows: TGTGCCAGTAGTACAATGACAGGGAATGGCTACACCTTC.

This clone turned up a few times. The CDR3 region has the DNA TGTGCCAGTTGGACAGGGGGTGGAAAACTGTTTTTT. It yields the protein CASWTGGGKLFF. V is TRBV6-5 and J is TRBJ1-4, with 10 positions matching TRBD1. Germline V gives CDR1 MNHEY, CDR2 SVGAGI. Unmatched junction bases numbered 5, after V lost 9 bases and J lost 10 bases. This CDR3 region has 12 residues.

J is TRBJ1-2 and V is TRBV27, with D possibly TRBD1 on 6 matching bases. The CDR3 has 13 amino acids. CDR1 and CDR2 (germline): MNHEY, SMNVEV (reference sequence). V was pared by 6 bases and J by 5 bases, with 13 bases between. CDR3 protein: CASSTGSRYGYTF. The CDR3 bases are TGTGCCAGCAGCACAGGGTCTAGGTATGGCTACACCTTC.

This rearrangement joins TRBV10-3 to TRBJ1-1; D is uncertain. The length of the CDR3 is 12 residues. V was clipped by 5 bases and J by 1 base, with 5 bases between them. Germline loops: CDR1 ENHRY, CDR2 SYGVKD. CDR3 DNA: TGTGCCATCAGTACCGGGAACACTGAAGCTTTCTTT. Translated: CAISTGNTEAFF.

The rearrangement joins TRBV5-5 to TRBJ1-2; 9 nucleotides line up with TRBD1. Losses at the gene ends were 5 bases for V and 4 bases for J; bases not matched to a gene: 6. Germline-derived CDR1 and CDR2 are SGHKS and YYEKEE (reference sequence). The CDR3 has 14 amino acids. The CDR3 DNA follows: TGTGCCAGCAGGGAACCGGGACAGGGCTATGGCTACACCTTC. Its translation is CASREPGQGYGYTF.